The TCR beta chain described here comes from a study of OX40 agonist ivuxolimab in advanced cancers. Study-wide background: Hepatocellular carcinoma, melanoma, renal cell or head and neck cancer was diagnosed in the dose-escalation patients. Study-wide results and limits: Undetermined was the antigen specificity of the expanded peripheral T cells. By week 6 at 0.1 to 3.0 mg/kg, blood CD4+ and CD8+ T cells had expanded clonally. Patients who responded partially at 0.1-3.0 mg/kg showed clonal expansion ranking among the lowest.

Measured with immunoSEQ multiplex PCR; TCRdb has only the in-frame clones, and not every one. The profile covers tens of thousands of clones, with 90% to 95% appearing a single time and about 2.4% taken by the ten largest. CDR3 length: 15 residues. Deletions cut 2 bases from V and 2 bases from J, with 12 bases between. Germline CDR1 and CDR2: LNHDA and SQIVND (reference sequence). In regard to this clone: Its target is unknown.

The sample consisted of CD4+ or CD8+ T cells sorted from blood, taken in a trial of the OX40 agonist ivuxolimab. The chain has TRBV19 and TRBJ2-5; D assignment may be TRBD1 or TRBD2 (5 bases each). This receptor was identified in an adult with an advanced solid tumor such as melanoma, head and neck, liver or kidney cancer. CDR3 DNA: TGTGCCAGTAGTATAAGCTGGGGGTATCAAGAGACCCAGTACTTC. Protein: CASSISWGYQETQYF. Full variable domain (missing parts from reference TRBV19 and TRBJ2-5): DGGITQSPKYLFRKEGQNVTLSCEQNLNHDAMYWYRQDPGQGLRLIYYSQIVNDFQKGDIAEGYSVSREKKESFPLTVTSAQKNPTAFYLCASSISWGYQETQYFGPGTRLLVL.